The T cell receptor (beta chain) described here comes from a study of cytomegalovirus exposure and HLA in healthy donors. Study conclusions and caveats: V- and J-gene trimming of TCR beta was linked (in a later analysis) to a missense DCLRE1C variant.

60 Vbeta and 13 Jbeta primers were used in PCR. The repertoire was sequenced with immunoSEQ multiplex PCR; TCRdb's copy has only in-frame clones and lacks some. The sample gives about 200,000 clones, around 80% of which show up once; around 1.7% is in the top ten. In the case of this clone: Its antigen remains unidentified.

With 8 bases removed from V and 0 bases from J, the gap between germline ends came to 10 bases. The CDR3 runs 13 residues. Germline V gene lookup returns CDR1 SGHAT and CDR2 FQNNGV. This receptor was identified in a woman aged 18-29 years in good health and CMV-seronegative. This chain uses TRBV11-2 with TRBJ1-1; no clear D. Material: PBMCs. CDR3 protein: CASGGRMNTEAFF. CDR3 coding DNA: TGTGCCAGCGGTGGCAGGATGAACACTGAAGCTTTCTTT.